The 24 T cell receptor beta chains below were found in one sample sequenced in a study of radiotherapy plus CTLA-4 blockade in lung cancer. Some clones are missing from TCRdb's copy, which holds only in-frame ones; the method was immunoSEQ multiplex PCR. The table shows approximately 67,000 clones, with about 83% occurring only once. Here the sequenced sample was peripheral blood, taken from a patient treated with radiotherapy plus ipilimumab. Source of these receptors: a human donor with non-small cell lung cancer who had a partial response to radiotherapy plus ipilimumab.

This clone was counted a single time. The chain is built from TRBV19 and TRBJ2-3; tentatively, D is TRBD1 (6 bases). This CDR3 region has 13 residues. CDR1 is LNHDA, CDR2 SQIVND, per germline (reference sequence). V was clipped by 7 bases and J by 3 bases, with 11 bases between them. The CDR3 nucleotides are TGTGCCAGTAAGGTAGGGGGTACAGATACGCAGTATTTT. Translating it yields CASKVGGTDTQYF. The whole variable domain, filled in from reference TRBV19 and TRBJ2-3, reads DGGITQSPKYLFRKEGQNVTLSCEQNLNHDAMYWYRQDPGQGLRLIYYSQIVNDFQKGDIAEGYSVSREKKESFPLTVTSAQKNPTAFYLCASKVGGTDTQYFGPGTRLTVL.

The V gene is TRBV20-1, the J gene TRBJ1-2; D gene uncertain. In germline, CDR1 is DFQATT, CDR2 SNEGSKA (reference sequence). The CDR3 is made up of 11 amino acids. The ends were cut back, 5 bases at V and 5 bases at J, with 9 bases in the middle. The DNA for the CDR3 is TGCAGTGCTGGTACTAGTTATGGCTACACCTTC. Its translation: CSAGTSYGYTF.

This sequence joins TRBV2 and TRBJ2-1, with D unclear. CDR1 and CDR2 from the germline V gene are SNHLY and FYNNEI. Deletions cut 3 bases from V and 13 bases from J, with 10 bases between. CDR3 length equals 11 residues. CDR3 coding DNA: TGTGCCAGCAGTGACGAGCCTGTACAGTTCTTC. Its protein is CASSDEPVQFF.

As DNA, the CDR3 is TGTGCCAGCTTCTCAGGGTTGGTCAACACTGAAGCTTTCTTT. Translation gives CASFSGLVNTEAFF. V is TRBV28 and J is TRBJ1-1; D perhaps matches TRBD1 (5 bases). Germline assignment: CDR1 MDHEN and CDR2 SYDVKM. Deletions cut 8 bases from V and 2 bases from J, with 15 bases between. The CDR3 contains 14 residues.

The CDR3 sequence: CASRTTSAEQYF. Here the CDR3 DNA reads TGTGCCAGCAGGACGACTAGCGCCGAGCAGTACTTC. J is TRBJ2-7 and V is TRBV2, with 8 bases identical to TRBD2. Looked up from germline, CDR1 is SNHLY and CDR2 is FYNNEI. J lost 6 bases, V lost 6 bases, and 4 bases had no gene match. The CDR3 covers 12 residues.

The chain links TRBV13 to TRBJ2-3, with D maybe TRBD1 (6 bases). CDR1 is PRHDT and CDR2 is FYEKMQ in the germline V gene (reference sequence). The V end lost 6 bases, the J end lost 4 bases, and 11 bases lay between the germline ends. CDR3 length equals 13 residues. In nucleotides, the CDR3 is TGTGCCAGCAGAGTTACAGGGCCAGATACGCAGTATTTT. Translating gives CASRVTGPDTQYF. The full variable domain, rest sourced from reference TRBV13 and TRBJ2-3, is AAGVIQSPRHLIKEKRETATLKCYPIPRHDTVYWYQQGPGQDPQFLISFYEKMQSDKGSIPDRFSAQQFSDYHSELNMSSLELGDSALYFCASRVTGPDTQYFGPGTRLTVL.

The chain recombines TRBV27 with TRBJ1-4; 8 bases are a match to TRBD1. This CDR3 comprises 13 residues. Germline values: CDR1 MNHEY, CDR2 SMNVEV (reference sequence). The ends lost 5 bases at V and 7 bases at J; junction bases unmatched: 3. In DNA form, the CDR3 reads TGTGCCAGCAGTCCTGGACAGGGTGAAAAACTGTTTTTT. Translated, it gives CASSPGQGEKLFF.

CDR3 coding DNA: TGTGCCAGCAGTGACGGGGGGGGAGCGTACGAGCAGTACTTC. This encodes CASSDGGGAYEQYF. The chain combines TRBV2 with TRBJ2-7; 8 bases map to TRBD2. CDR3 size: 14 residues. V was clipped by 3 bases and J by 4 bases; unmatched bases: 5. Per germline, CDR1 SNHLY and CDR2 FYNNEI.

Regarding this clone: This sample also contains other DNA sequences that code for the same CDR3. This rearrangement joins TRBV27 to TRBJ2-7; TRBD1 might be the D (5 bases). Trimming left V 2 bases short and J 0 bases short, with 5 bases between. Germline V gives CDR1 MNHEY, CDR2 SMNVEV (reference sequence). This CDR3 is 13 amino acids long. As DNA, the CDR3 is TGTGCCAGCAGTTTAAGGGGCTCCTACGAGCAGTACTTC. Encoded protein: CASSLRGSYEQYF.

The V call is TRBV5-1, the J call TRBJ2-5; the D is unclear. V was cut by 0 bases and J by 5 bases, with 8 bases left in between. Looked up from germline, CDR1 is SGHRS and CDR2 is YFSETQ. The CDR3 has 13 amino acids. This CDR3 is CASSLGAGETQYF. In DNA form, the CDR3 reads TGCGCCAGCAGCTTGGGAGCCGGGGAGACCCAGTACTTC.

The chain couples TRBV2 to TRBJ2-7; 10 nucleotides match TRBD2. The CDR3 contains 12 residues. CDR1 is SNHLY and CDR2 is FYNNEI in the germline V gene. V lost 8 bases to trimming and J lost 4 bases; unmatched junction nucleotides: 2. CDR3 coding DNA: TGTGCCAGCTGGGGACTAGCGTACGAGCAGTACTTC. Its protein product is CASWGLAYEQYF.

Comment on this clone: Other DNA sequences in the sample encode the same CDR3. The CDR3 region is CASKERGNTEAFF. In DNA form, the CDR3 reads TGTGCCAGCAAAGAGCGGGGGAACACTGAAGCTTTCTTT. The rearrangement uses TRBV6-1 and TRBJ1-1; D remains ambiguous. The CDR3 length is 13 residues. Germline V gives CDR1 MNHNS, CDR2 SASEGT. V gave up 7 bases and J gave up 1 base, with 10 bases separating them.

This chain uses TRBV7-3 with TRBJ2-7; no firm D call. The CDR3 is made up of 15 amino acids. Per germline, CDR1 SGHTA and CDR2 FQGTGA. The V end lost 5 bases, the J end lost 3 bases, and 17 bases lay between the germline ends. In nucleotides, the CDR3 is TGTGCCAGCAGCCCCTCAGGTGGTGGGTACTACGAGCAGTACTTC. It translates to CASSPSGGGYYEQYF.

There are a few counts of this clone. The CDR3 region has the DNA TGTGCCAGCAGCTTAGGCGGGCCAGGAGAACCTAATGAAAAACTGTTTTTT. Translated: CASSLGGPGEPNEKLFF. The V and J genes are TRBV7-2 and TRBJ1-4; D is undetermined. Trimming took off 1 base at V and 3 bases at J, with 15 bases between the two ends. CDR1 is SGHTA, CDR2 FQGNSA, per germline. This CDR3 has 17 residues.

This rearrangement joins TRBV7-9 to TRBJ2-2, with 10 bases fitting TRBD2. The V gene's germline CDR1 is SEHNR and CDR2 FQNEAQ (reference sequence). Unmatched junction bases numbered 11, after V lost 7 bases and J lost 3 bases. The CDR3 length is 17 residues. CDR3 sequence: CASTSSSGSGDTGELFF. For the CDR3, the DNA is TGTGCCAGCACATCATCTAGCGGGAGCGGGGACACCGGGGAGCTGTTTTTT.

This clone was seen once. This sequence joins TRBV5-1 and TRBJ2-1; D may be TRBD1 (6 bases). Germline CDR1 is SGHRS and CDR2 is YFSETQ. Trimming left V 4 bases short and J 4 bases short, with 15 bases between. The CDR3 runs 15 residues. The CDR3 sequence is CASSEDSLEYNEQFF. The CDR3 DNA reads as TGCGCCAGCAGCGAGGACAGCCTCGAATACAATGAGCAGTTCTTC.

The rearrangement links TRBV7-3 to TRBJ1-1, with D possibly being TRBD1 (5 bases). Trimming pared 2 bases from V and 2 bases from J, leaving 9 bases between. The CDR3 is made up of 14 amino acids. Germline CDR1 and CDR2: SGHTA and FQGTGA. As DNA, the CDR3 is TGTGCCAGCAGCTTAGGGGCAGCCAACACTGAAGCTTTCTTT. Translating gives CASSLGAANTEAFF.

This clone was observed a handful of times. J is TRBJ2-1 and V is TRBV18; TRBD2 is a possible D gene (6 bases). This CDR3 region has 15 residues. Germline V CDR1 and CDR2: KGHSH, LQKENI. Trimming shortened V by 2 bases and J by 4 bases, and 12 bases separated the two germline ends. The CDR3 loop reads CASSPVGTVYNEQFF. DNA for the CDR3: TGTGCCAGCTCACCAGTAGGGACTGTATACAATGAGCAGTTCTTC.

The chain couples TRBV28 to TRBJ1-4; weak D call: TRBD1 (6 bases). V lost 7 bases to trimming and J lost 10 bases, with 13 bases between them. Per germline, CDR1 MDHEN and CDR2 SYDVKM. The CDR3 spans 12 residues. The CDR3 nucleotides are TGTGCCAGCACCCCCGTAGGGGGAAAACTGTTTTTT. This encodes CASTPVGGKLFF. The whole variable domain, remainder taken from reference TRBV28 and TRBJ1-4, is DVKVTQSSRYLVKRTGEKVFLECVQDMDHENMFWYRQDPGLGLRLIYFSYDVKMKEKGDIPEGYSVSREKKERFSLILESASTNQTSMYLCASTPVGGKLFFGSGTQLSVL.

J is TRBJ1-2 and V is TRBV20-1, with D hard to call. The CDR3 sequence is 10 residues long. The ends were cut back, 6 bases at V and 8 bases at J, with 10 bases in the middle. The germline CDR1 and CDR2 sequences are DFQATT and SNEGSKA (reference sequence). CDR3 sequence: CSAGVGGYTF. In DNA, the CDR3 is TGCAGTGCCGGGGTGGGGGGCTACACCTTC.

Only one count was recorded for this clone. The V gene is TRBV11-2, the J gene TRBJ2-5; D is perhaps TRBD1 (5 bases). V was cut by 5 bases and J by 5 bases, with 15 bases left in between. Germline V gene sequence: CDR1 SGHAT, CDR2 FQNNGV. The CDR3 extends over 14 amino acids. CDR3 region: CASSAQGSGETQYF. The CDR3, as DNA: TGTGCCAGCAGCGCCCAGGGAAGTGGTGAGACCCAGTACTTC.

The CDR3 spells CASSEVGTGTYEQYF. The CDR3 DNA reads TGTGCCAGCAGTGAAGTAGGGACAGGGACCTACGAGCAGTACTTC. The chain is built from TRBV6-1 and TRBJ2-7, with 9 bases lining up with TRBD1. V was clipped by 1 base and J by 2 bases; unmatched bases: 3. The germline gives CDR1 MNHNS, CDR2 SASEGT. CDR3 length: 15 amino acids.

This chain joins TRBV12-5 and TRBJ1-5, with D possibly TRBD1 on 5 matching bases. This CDR3 is built from 16 residues. Germline-derived CDR1 and CDR2 are LGHNT and FRNRAP. V dropped 2 bases and J dropped 0 bases, with 11 bases sitting between them. The CDR3 DNA reads as TGTGCTAGTGGTTTGCCGGGGGACCGTAGCAATCAGCCCCAGCATTTT. Its translation is CASGLPGDRSNQPQHF.

This clone showed up just a few times. The chain is built from TRBV29-1 and TRBJ2-1, with D possibly TRBD1 on 5 matching bases. Between the trimmed V and J ends, which lost 2 bases and 2 bases, there was a span of 13 bases. This CDR3 comprises 15 residues. Germline V CDR1 and CDR2: SQVTM, ANQGSEA. CDR3: CSVEIGEWTYNEQFF. CDR3 coding DNA: TGCAGCGTTGAAATAGGGGAATGGACCTACAATGAGCAGTTCTTC.